The TCR beta chain under discussion was sequenced for a study of cytomegalovirus exposure and HLA in healthy donors. Findings and caveats of the study: Apparent HLA restriction characterized most CMV-associated TCR beta chains in a later analysis. Later analysis associated a missense DCLRE1C variant with TCR beta V- and J-gene trimming. Previous analysis showed most TCR beta V segments were productive about 90% or about 30% of the time. The study put 150 or so TCR beta chains on its list as cytomegalovirus-associated.

A multiplex PCR was run with 60 Vbeta primers and 13 Jbeta primers. Generated by immunoSEQ multiplex PCR, the TCRdb table keeps only in-frame clones and is missing some. Seen here are approximately 82,000 clones, around 79% observed once, and the top ten hold around 1.5%. The CDR3 covers 16 residues. V shed 1 base and J 2 bases; nucleotides not matched to a gene: 5. The germline gives CDR1 MGHRA, CDR2 YSYEKL. Notes on this clone: No antigen is known for it.

The sample taken for sequencing was PBMCs. The chain links TRBV4-1 to TRBJ1-1; 9 nucleotides agree with TRBD1. The receptor was derived from a man aged 35-49 years in good health and CMV-seronegative. The CDR3 loop reads CASSQGPGQGNTEAFF. The DNA of the CDR3 is TGCGCCAGCAGCCAAGGACCGGGACAGGGAAACACTGAAGCTTTCTTT.